This T cell receptor (beta chain) emerged from a study of Ad26.COV2.S vaccination and SARS-CoV-2 variants. Treatment specified: roughly 20 received Ad26.COV2.S at low or high dose, single or two shots; 5 received placebo; per-sample allocation not given. The investigators took samples on day 63 after the first vaccine or placebo injection. The protocol was immunoSEQ multiplex PCR, while the TCRdb copy is restricted to in-frame clones and leaves out a portion. The data show approximately 460,000 clones, about nine tenths seen once. The CDR3 length is 15 residues. Germline V CDR1 and CDR2: PRHDT, FYEKMQ (reference sequence). The junction had 9 bases not matched to a gene; V was cut back by 4 bases and J by 7 bases. With respect to this clone: Its target is unknown.

Points from the study as a whole: Across vaccine and placebo recipients, the breadth of non-spike TCRs was similar.

This sequence was found in a person aged 18 to 59 who received the Ad26.COV2.S COVID-19 vaccine or a placebo. The material was peripheral blood, obtained in a trial of Ad26.COV2.S vaccine versus placebo. J is TRBJ1-2 and V is TRBV13; TRBD1 matches 10 bases. The CDR3 sequence: CASSYQRDRGGGYTF. The CDR3 coding sequence is TGTGCCAGCAGCTACCAAAGGGACAGGGGTGGTGGCTACACCTTC.